This TCR beta chain came from a study of T cell responses to AZD1222 COVID-19 vaccine (dated by TCRdb to the early 2020s). At the level of the whole study: AZD1222 recipients given second doses at about 4 weeks or at about 12 weeks were pooled, since spike-specific TCR depth and breadth were not found to differ between the two schedules. Enrollment into the trials was organized by age into subgroups of 18-55, 56-69 and 70-plus years, and those subgroups contained roughly 150, 30 and 60 TCR-sequenced participants, respectively. A total of approximately 230 trial participants underwent TCR sequencing, of whom around 200 received two doses of AZD1222 and 26 received two doses of the MenACWY control vaccine. Findings and caveats that apply to the study as a whole: Participants were mostly white British, with more females than males. The authors suggested clonal diversity may have been underestimated. A significant rise in spike-specific TCR breadth and depth was observed after two AZD1222 doses relative to day 0 and relative to MenACWY recipients. The 56-69-year group was small, and its depth increase did not reach significance, likely because of low power. Vaccine-associated CD4 TCRs spanned the whole spike protein, with dominant responses in regions 160-218 and 743-854. Only a handful of AZD1222 recipients were SARS-CoV-2 seropositive at baseline, limiting conclusions about previously exposed vaccinees. Epitopes outside the regions mutated in the B.1.351 and B.1.1.7 variants were reportedly recognized by nearly half of the unique spike-specific TCRs. Because no day 14 peak-response samples were available, repertoires were characterized only after the peak T cell response.

The CDR3 regions of human TCRbeta chains were analyzed by immunosequencing. As for the authors' bioinformatics: TCRs in the repertoires were matched against a reference library of SARS-CoV-2-specific TCRs that had been generated with the MIRA antigen-specificity platform. Breadth meant the fraction of unique TCRs that were SARS-CoV-2-associated, whereas depth meant the fraction of total T cells that were SARS-CoV-2-associated. Using the MIRA data, every spike-specific TCR was mapped to the spike region that the TCR reacted to and assigned to either a CD4 or a CD8 class. Log10-transformed breadth and depth values were compared by one-way ANOVA with Sidak's multiple comparisons tests. TCRdb took this table from immuneACCESS and kept in-frame rearrangements with V and J called. Such tables lack part of the clones; where checked against another copy, unresolved V genes explain under half of the gap, and the rest is unexplained. The V and J calls and clone size were taken over from that table, and D and trimming were inferred from the DNA. This sample holds around 180,000 clones; 90% were observed only once. Jointly, the top ten make up approximately 3% of the sample.

CDR1 and CDR2, looked up from the germline V gene, are MNHEY and SVGAGI. The CDR3 runs 15 residues from the cysteine to the phenylalanine. Only the CDR3 part of the read is kept: 45 bases, read in frame from the first base. Cut back by 6 bases and 1 base, the V and J ends lie 15 bases apart. The time point label of this sample denotes: baseline before first vaccination. Vaccinee samples came from UK trials COV001 and COV002, including a single-blind randomized controlled phase 2/3 trial of AZD1222 (ChAdOx1 nCoV-19) in healthy adults. Trial participant PBMC samples were collected at day 0 and day 28 after the second dose for TCRbeta chain sequencing. Worth noting for this clone: What this receptor recognizes is not known. No per-base quality is available; no much larger clone lies one base away.

Sequenced material: peripheral blood, taken on day 0 of AZD1222 vaccination. The sequence joins TRBV6-5 to TRBJ2-5; the D call is tentative, TRBD1 or TRBD2, as each matches 5 bases. The clonotype was recovered from an adult in good health. The bases are TGTGCCAGCAGCCTTTACCGAGGGGCCCAAGAGACCCAGTACTTC. The translation is CASSLYRGAQETQYF.